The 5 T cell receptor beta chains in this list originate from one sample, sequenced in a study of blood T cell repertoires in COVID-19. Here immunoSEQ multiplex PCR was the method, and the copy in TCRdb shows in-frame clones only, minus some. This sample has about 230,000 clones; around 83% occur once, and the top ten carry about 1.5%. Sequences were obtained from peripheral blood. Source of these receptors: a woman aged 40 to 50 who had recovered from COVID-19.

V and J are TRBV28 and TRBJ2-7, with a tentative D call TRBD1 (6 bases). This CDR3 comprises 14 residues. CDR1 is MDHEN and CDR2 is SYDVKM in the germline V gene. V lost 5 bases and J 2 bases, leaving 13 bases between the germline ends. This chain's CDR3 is CASSGAGETYEQYF. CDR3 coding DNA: TGTGCCAGCAGTGGCGCAGGGGAGACCTACGAGCAGTACTTC.

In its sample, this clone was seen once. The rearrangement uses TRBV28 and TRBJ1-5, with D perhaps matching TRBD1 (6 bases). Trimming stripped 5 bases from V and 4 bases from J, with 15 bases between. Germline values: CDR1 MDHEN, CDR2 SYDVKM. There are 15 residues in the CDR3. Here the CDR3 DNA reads TGTGCCAGCAGTCAGACGGACAGCCAGAATCAGCCCCAGCATTTT. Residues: CASSQTDSQNQPQHF.

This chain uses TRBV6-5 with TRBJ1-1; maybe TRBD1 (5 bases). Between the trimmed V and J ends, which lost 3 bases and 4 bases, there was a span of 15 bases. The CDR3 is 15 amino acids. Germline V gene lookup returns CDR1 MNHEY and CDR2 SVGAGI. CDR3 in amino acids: CASSYSQTVRTEAFF. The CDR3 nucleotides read TGTGCCAGCAGTTATTCTCAGACAGTACGCACTGAAGCTTTCTTT.

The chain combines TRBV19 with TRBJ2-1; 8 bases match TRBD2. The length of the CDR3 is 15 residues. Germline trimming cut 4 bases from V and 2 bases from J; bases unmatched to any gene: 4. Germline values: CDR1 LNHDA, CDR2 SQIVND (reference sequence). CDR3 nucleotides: TGTGCCAGTAGTAGCAGCGGGGGCGCCTACAATGAGCAGTTCTTC. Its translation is CASSSSGGAYNEQFF.

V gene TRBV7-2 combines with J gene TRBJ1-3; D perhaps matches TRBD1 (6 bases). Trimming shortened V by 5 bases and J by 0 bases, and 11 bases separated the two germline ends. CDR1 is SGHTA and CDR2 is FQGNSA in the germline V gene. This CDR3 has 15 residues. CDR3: CASSSRGASGNTIYF. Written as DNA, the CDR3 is TGTGCCAGCAGCAGTCGGGGGGCCTCTGGAAACACCATATATTTT.